These 4 T cell receptor beta chains were all obtained from the same sample, sequenced in a study of post-analysis software for immune sequencing data (dated by TCRdb to between 2015 and 2017). Study-wide conclusions, independent of this receptor: Significantly higher frequencies in patients than in controls were found for roughly 5 TRBV segments, including TRBV5-6, TRBV5-1 and TRBV20-1.

The antigens of these receptors remain unknown. Libraries came from PCR. The sequencer listed for this sample is Illumina HiSeq 2500. To reduce PCR and sequencing biases, unique molecular identifiers were incorporated into the TCR beta cDNA libraries. TCRdb applied fastp at Q25 and MiXCR to the public reads, then kept only in-frame beta chains. Rows merge per CDR3 protein into single entries with the most common DNA and genes. The sample data list hundreds of thousands of distinct CDR3 sequences, and around 27% of these were observed just once. The ten top clones hold more than 0.45% of the sample. Sequenced sample: blood. Receptors were obtained from a girl aged 10-17 years with multiple sclerosis.

V is TRBV6-5 and J is TRBJ1-4; 7 nucleotides match TRBD1. The CDR3 is made up of 18 amino acids. Germline assignment: CDR1 MNHEY and CDR2 SVGAGI. V shed 0 bases, J shed 5 bases, and the junction held 12 bases outside the gene matches. CDR3 sequence (DNA): TGTGCCAGCAGTTACTCGATTGTGCCGGGACAGCCCAATGAAAAACTGTTTTTT. This encodes CASSYSIVPGQPNEKLFF.

The chain is built from TRBV7-2 and TRBJ2-1; 10 bases fit TRBD2. The CDR3 contains 17 residues. Germline V gene data show CDR1 as SGHTA and CDR2 as FQGNSA. The junction had 12 bases not matched to a gene; V was cut back by 1 base and J by 9 bases. The CDR3 DNA reads TGTGCCAGCAGCTTAGGCCCGGGACTAGCGTTGGGGGGTGAGCAGTTCTTC. It encodes CASSLGPGLALGGEQFF. The full variable domain, rest sourced from reference TRBV7-2 and TRBJ2-1, is GAGVSQSPSNKVTEKGKDVELRCDPISGHTALYWYRQSLGQGLEFLIYFQGNSAPDKSGLPSDRFSAERTGGSVSTLTIQRTQQEDSAVYLCASSLGPGLALGGEQFFGPGTRLTVL.

This sequence joins TRBV27 and TRBJ2-1; D remains unclear. CDR1 is MNHEY and CDR2 is SMNVEV in the germline V gene (reference sequence). The length of the CDR3 is 15 residues. The V gene lost 6 bases and the J gene lost 6 bases, with 18 bases spanning the gap. The CDR3 DNA reads as TGTGCCAGCAGCTTCCTCCCGCACAGACCCAATGAGCAGTTCTTC. Amino acids: CASSFLPHRPNEQFF.

This clonotype has more than one count but fewer than ten. This rearrangement joins TRBV5-1 to TRBJ1-1; TRBD1 aligns across 7 bases. Unmatched junction bases numbered 7, after V lost 4 bases and J lost 4 bases. Germline CDR1 and CDR2: SGHRS and YFSETQ. The CDR3 is 14 residues long. The CDR3 DNA reads as TGCGCCAGCAGCGTGGGACAGACCTTCACTGAAGCTTTCTTT. Its protein product is CASSVGQTFTEAFF.